This TCR beta chain originates from a study of cytomegalovirus exposure and HLA in healthy donors. Whole-study findings and limits: Immune exposure information available was restricted to CMV serostatus. In an earlier analysis, most TCR beta V segments were productive about 87% or about 30% of the time.

Trimming removed 6 bases from V and 3 bases from J, with 12 bases in between. This CDR3 is built from 14 residues. Looked up from germline, CDR1 is MNHEY and CDR2 is SVGAGI. With 60 Vbeta and 13 Jbeta primers, the PCR was carried out. Repertoires were generated with immunoSEQ multiplex PCR, while TCRdb's copy carries only in-frame clones and drops some. This table has roughly 100,000 clones, under 85% appearing once. Note on this clone: Its antigen is still unknown.

The sequenced sample was PBMCs. This clonotype was sampled from a man between 18 and 29 years old in good health and CMV-seronegative. The V call is TRBV6-5, the J call TRBJ1-5; possibly TRBD1 for D (5 bases). In nucleotides, the CDR3 is TGTGCCAGCAGGTTGGGACTGGACAATCAGCCCCAGCATTTT. As protein: CASRLGLDNQPQHF.